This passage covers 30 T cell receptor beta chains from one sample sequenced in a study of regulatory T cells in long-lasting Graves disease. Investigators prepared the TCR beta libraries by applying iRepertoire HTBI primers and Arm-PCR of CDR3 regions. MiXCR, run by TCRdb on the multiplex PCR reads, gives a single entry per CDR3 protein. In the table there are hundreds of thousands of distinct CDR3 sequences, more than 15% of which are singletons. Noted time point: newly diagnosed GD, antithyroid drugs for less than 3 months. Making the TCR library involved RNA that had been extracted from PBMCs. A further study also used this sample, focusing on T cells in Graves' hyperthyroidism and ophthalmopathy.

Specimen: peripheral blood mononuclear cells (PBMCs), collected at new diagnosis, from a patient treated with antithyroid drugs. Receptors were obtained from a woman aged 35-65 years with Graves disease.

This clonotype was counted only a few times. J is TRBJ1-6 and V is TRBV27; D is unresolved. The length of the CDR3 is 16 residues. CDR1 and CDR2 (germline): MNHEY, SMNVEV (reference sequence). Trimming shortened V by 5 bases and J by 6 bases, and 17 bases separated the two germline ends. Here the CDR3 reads CASSPANWVGNSPLHF. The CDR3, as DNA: TGTGCCAGCAGTCCAGCGAATTGGGTGGGTAATTCACCCCTCCACTTT.

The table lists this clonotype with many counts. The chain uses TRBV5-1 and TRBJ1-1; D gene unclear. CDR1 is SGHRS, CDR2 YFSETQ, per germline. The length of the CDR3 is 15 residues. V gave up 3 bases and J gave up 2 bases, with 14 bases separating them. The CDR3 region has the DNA TGCGCCAGCAGCTGGTTCGAAGGGTATAACACTGAAGCTTTCTTT. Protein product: CASSWFEGYNTEAFF.

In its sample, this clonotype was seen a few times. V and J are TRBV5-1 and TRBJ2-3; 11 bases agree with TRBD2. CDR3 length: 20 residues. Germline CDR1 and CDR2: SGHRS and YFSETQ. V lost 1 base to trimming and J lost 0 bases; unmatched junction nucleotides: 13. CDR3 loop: CASSLYPSGGPLSSTDTQYF. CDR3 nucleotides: TGCGCCAGCAGCTTGTATCCTAGCGGGGGGCCACTTTCTAGCACAGATACGCAGTATTTT. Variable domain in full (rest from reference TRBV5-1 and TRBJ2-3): KAGVTQTPRYLIKTRGQQVTLSCSPISGHRSVSWYQQTPGQGLQFLFEYFSETQRNKGNFPGRFSGRQFSNSRSEMNVSTLELGDSALYLCASSLYPSGGPLSSTDTQYFGPGTRLTVL.

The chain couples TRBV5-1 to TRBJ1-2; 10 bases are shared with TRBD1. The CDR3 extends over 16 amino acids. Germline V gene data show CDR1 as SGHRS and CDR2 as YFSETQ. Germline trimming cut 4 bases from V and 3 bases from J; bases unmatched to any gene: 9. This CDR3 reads CASSPTLGQGDYGYTF. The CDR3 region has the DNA TGCGCCAGCAGCCCCACCTTAGGACAGGGGGACTATGGCTACACCTTC.

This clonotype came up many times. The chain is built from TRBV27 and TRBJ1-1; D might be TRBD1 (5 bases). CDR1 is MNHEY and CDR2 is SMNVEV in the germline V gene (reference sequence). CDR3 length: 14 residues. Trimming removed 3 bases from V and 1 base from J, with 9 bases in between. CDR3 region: CASSFGASNTEAFF. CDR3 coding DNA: TGTGCCAGCAGTTTTGGGGCCTCGAACACTGAAGCTTTCTTT.

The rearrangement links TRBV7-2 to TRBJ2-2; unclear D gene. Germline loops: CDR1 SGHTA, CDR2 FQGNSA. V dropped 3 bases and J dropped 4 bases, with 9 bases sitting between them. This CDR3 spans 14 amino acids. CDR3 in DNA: TGTGCCAGCAGCTTCACTCGATCCACCGGGGAGCTGTTTTTT. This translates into CASSFTRSTGELFF.

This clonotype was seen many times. CDR3 in DNA: TGTGCCAGCAGTTTACGACACATGAACACTGAAGCTTTCTTT. Amino acid sequence: CASSLRHMNTEAFF. The gene calls are TRBV12-3 or TRBV12-4 and TRBJ1-1; D unresolved. This CDR3 spans 14 amino acids. Deletions cut 2 bases from V and 0 bases from J, with 7 bases between.

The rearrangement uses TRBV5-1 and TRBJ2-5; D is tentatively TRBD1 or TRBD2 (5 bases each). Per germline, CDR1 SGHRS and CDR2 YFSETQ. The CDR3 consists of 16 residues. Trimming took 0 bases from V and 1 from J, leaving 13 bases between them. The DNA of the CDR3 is TGCGCCAGCAGCTTGGAGCGAGGGGAAGTCCAAGAGACCCAGTACTTC. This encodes CASSLERGEVQETQYF.

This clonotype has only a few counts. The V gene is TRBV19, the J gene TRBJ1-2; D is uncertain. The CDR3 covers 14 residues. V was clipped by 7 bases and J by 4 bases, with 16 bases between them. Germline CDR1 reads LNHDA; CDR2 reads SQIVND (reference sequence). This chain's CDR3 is CASKGPPPGYGYTF. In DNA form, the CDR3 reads TGTGCCAGTAAGGGCCCCCCGCCTGGCTATGGCTACACCTTC. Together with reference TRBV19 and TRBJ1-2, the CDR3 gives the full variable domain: DGGITQSPKYLFRKEGQNVTLSCEQNLNHDAMYWYRQDPGQGLRLIYYSQIVNDFQKGDIAEGYSVSREKKESFPLTVTSAQKNPTAFYLCASKGPPPGYGYTFGSGTRLTVV.

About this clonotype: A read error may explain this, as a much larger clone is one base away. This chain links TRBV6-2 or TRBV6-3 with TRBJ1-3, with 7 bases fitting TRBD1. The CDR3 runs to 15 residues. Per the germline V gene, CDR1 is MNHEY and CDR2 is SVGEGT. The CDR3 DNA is TGTGCCAGCAGTAGGGACAGCAGCTCTGGAGACACCATATATTTT. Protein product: CASSRDSSSGDTIYF.

The CDR3 protein is CSASRGGLYNEQFF. As DNA, the CDR3 is TGCAGTGCTAGTAGGGGGGGCCTCTACAATGAGCAGTTCTTC. The chain links TRBV20-1 to TRBJ2-1, with D possibly matching TRBD2 (7 bases). The CDR3 spans 14 residues. Deletions cut 3 bases from V and 3 bases from J, with 12 bases between. The germline CDR1 and CDR2 sequences are DFQATT and SNEGSKA (reference sequence).

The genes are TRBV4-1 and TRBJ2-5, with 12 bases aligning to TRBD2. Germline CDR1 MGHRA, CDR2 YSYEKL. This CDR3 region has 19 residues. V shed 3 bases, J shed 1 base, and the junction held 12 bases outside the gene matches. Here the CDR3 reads CASSQPVSSGGVLQETQYF. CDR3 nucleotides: TGCGCCAGCAGCCAGCCCGTTTCTAGCGGGGGGGTACTCCAAGAGACCCAGTACTTC.

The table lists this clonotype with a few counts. The CDR3 bases are TGTGCCAGCAGCACCAGGGGAAACTACGAGCAGTACTTC. Translation gives CASSTRGNYEQYF. V and J are TRBV5-6 and TRBJ2-7, with D possibly TRBD1 on 6 matching bases. Germline V gives CDR1 SGHDT, CDR2 YYEEEE. The CDR3 is 13 residues long. The V end lost 4 bases, the J end lost 3 bases, and 11 bases lay between the germline ends.

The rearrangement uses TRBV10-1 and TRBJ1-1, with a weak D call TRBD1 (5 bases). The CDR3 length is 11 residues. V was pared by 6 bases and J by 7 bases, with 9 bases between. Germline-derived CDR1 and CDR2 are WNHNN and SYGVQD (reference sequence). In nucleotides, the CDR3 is TGCGCCAGCAGCGGGGGGGGTGAAGCTTTCTTT. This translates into CASSGGGEAFF.

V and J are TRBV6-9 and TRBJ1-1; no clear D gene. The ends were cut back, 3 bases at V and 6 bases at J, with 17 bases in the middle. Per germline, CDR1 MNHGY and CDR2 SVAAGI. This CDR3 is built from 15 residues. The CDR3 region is CASSYGSYIKAEAFF. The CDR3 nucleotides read TGTGCCAGCAGTTACGGGTCCTACATTAAGGCTGAAGCTTTCTTT.

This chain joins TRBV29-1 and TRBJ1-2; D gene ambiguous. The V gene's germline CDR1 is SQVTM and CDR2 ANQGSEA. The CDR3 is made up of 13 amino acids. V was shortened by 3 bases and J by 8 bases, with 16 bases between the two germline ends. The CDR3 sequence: CSVDGGRSAGYTF. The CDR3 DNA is TGCAGCGTTGACGGAGGCCGCTCAGCGGGCTACACCTTC.

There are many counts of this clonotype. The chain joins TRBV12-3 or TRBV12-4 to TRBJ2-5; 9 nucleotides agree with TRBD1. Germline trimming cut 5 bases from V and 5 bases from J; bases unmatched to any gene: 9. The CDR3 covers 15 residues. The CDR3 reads CASSLTGGLGETQYF. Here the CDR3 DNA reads TGTGCCAGCAGTCTAACAGGGGGCCTAGGGGAGACCCAGTACTTC.

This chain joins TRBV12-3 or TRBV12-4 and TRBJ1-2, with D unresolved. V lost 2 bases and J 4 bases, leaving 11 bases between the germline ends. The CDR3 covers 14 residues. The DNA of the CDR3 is TGTGCCAGCAGTTTAAGGCGGAACCTCTATGGCTACACCTTC. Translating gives CASSLRRNLYGYTF.

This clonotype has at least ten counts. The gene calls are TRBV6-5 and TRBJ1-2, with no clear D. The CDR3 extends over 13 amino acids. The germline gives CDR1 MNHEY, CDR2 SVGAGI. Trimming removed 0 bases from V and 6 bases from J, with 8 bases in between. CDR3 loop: CASSYSKKNGYTF. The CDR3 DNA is TGTGCCAGCAGTTACTCGAAGAAGAATGGCTACACCTTC.

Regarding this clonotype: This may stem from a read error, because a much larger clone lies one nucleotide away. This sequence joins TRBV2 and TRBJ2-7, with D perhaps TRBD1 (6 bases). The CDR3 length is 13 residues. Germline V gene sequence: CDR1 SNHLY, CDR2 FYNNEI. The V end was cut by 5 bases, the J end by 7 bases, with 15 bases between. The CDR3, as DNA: TGTGCCAGCAGTTGGACAGACTACAATGAGCAGTACTTC. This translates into CASSWTDYNEQYF.

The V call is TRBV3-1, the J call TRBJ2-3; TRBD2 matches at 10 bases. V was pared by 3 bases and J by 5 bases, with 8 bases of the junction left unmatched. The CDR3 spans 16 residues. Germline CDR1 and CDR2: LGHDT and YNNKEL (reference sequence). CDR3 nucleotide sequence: TGTGCCAGCAGCCATAATAGCGGGGGGCAACAAGATACGCAGTATTTT. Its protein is CASSHNSGGQQDTQYF.

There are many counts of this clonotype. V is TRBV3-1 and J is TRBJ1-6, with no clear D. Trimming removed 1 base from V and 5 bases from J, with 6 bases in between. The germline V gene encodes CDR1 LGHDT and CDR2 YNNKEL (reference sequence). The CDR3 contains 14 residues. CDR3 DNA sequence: TGTGCCAGCAGCCAAGTTGGAGATAATTCACCCCTCCACTTT. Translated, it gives CASSQVGDNSPLHF.

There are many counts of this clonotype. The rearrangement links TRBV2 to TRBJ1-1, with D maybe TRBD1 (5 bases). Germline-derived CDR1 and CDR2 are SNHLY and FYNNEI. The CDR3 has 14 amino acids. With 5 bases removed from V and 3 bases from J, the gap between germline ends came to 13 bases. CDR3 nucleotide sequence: TGTGCCAGCAGTTACAAAGCGGGGGACACTGAAGCTTTCTTT. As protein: CASSYKAGDTEAFF. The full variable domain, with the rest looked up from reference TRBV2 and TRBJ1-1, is EPEVTQTPSHQVTQMGQEVILRCVPISNHLYFYWYRQILGQKVEFLVSFYNNEISEKSEIFDDQFSVERPDGSNFTLKIRSTKLEDSAMYFCASSYKAGDTEAFFGQGTRLTVV.

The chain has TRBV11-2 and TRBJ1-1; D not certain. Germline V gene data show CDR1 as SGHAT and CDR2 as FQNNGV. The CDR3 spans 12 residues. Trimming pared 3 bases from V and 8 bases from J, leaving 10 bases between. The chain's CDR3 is CASSFTAVEAFF. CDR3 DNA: TGTGCCAGCAGCTTTACGGCAGTAGAAGCTTTCTTT.

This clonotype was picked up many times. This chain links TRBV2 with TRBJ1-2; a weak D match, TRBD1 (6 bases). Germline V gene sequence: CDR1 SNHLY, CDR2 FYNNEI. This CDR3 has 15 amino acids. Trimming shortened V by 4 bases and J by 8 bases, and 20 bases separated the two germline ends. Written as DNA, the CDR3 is TGTGCCAGCAGTGTGGGGGGGGCATCTTTGGGAGGCTACACCTTC. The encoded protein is CASSVGGASLGGYTF. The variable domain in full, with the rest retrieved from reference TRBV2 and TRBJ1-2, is EPEVTQTPSHQVTQMGQEVILRCVPISNHLYFYWYRQILGQKVEFLVSFYNNEISEKSEIFDDQFSVERPDGSNFTLKIRSTKLEDSAMYFCASSVGGASLGGYTFGSGTRLTVV.

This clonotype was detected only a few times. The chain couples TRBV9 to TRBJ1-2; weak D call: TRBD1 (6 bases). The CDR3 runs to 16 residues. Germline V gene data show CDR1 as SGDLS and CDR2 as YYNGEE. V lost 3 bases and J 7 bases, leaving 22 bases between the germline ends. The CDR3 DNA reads TGTGCCAGCAGCGCAGGGGTTGGGCCTGGGCAAGGTGGCTACACCTTC. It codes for CASSAGVGPGQGGYTF.

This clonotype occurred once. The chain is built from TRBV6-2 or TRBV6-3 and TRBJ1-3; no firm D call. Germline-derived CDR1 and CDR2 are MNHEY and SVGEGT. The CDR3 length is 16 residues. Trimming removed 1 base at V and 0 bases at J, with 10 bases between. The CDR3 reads CASSYLGIDSGNTIYF. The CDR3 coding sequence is TGTGCCAGCAGTTACTTAGGGATCGACTCTGGAAACACCATATATTTT.

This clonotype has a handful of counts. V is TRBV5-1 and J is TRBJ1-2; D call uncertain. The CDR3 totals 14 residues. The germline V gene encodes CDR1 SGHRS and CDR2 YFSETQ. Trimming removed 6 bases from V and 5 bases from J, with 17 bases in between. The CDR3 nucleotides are TGCGCCAGCAATTCTGGCGGGAATGGTTATGGCTACACCTTC. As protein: CASNSGGNGYGYTF.

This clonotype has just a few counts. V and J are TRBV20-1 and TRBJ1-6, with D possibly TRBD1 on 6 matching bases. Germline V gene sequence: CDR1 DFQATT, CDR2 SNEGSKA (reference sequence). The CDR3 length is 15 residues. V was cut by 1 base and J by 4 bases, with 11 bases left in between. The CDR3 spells CSARGGGAYNSPLHF. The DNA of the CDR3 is TGCAGTGCTAGAGGGGGGGGGGCTTATAATTCACCCCTCCACTTT.

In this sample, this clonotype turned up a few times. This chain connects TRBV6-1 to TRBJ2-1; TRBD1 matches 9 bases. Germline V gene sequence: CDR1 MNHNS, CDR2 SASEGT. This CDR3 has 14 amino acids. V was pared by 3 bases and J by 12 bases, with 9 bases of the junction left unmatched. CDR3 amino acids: CASSDFLTGGRQFF. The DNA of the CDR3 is TGTGCCAGCAGTGACTTCTTGACAGGGGGGCGGCAGTTCTTC.